This paragraph covers one T cell receptor beta chain sequence. The sample belongs to a study of blood T cell repertoires in COVID-19. Background on the study: T cells, B-cell-depleted T cells, or PBMCs supplied cDNA or gDNA.

The CDR3 has 12 amino acids. Looked up from germline, CDR1 is MDHEN and CDR2 is SYDVKM. V was trimmed by 6 bases and J by 4 bases, leaving 6 bases between them. Per the study methods: Reference gene primer amplification yielded estimated nucleated cell counts. Profiled with immunoSEQ multiplex PCR; TCRdb holds only in-frame clones, not every one. From that table come the V and J calls and clone size; the DNA was used to work out D and trimming. This sample has about 280,000 clones, with about 90% found just once. V usage is TRBV28 and J usage is TRBJ1-4; D gene ambiguous. This receptor was obtained from a woman in her twenties or thirties who had recovered from COVID-19. What was sequenced was peripheral blood. CDR3 bases: TGTGCCAGCAGACCAGTTAATGAAAAACTGTTTTTT. Protein: CASRPVNEKLFF.